These T cell receptor beta chains were read from a single sample in a study of blood T cell repertoires in COVID-19. Only in-frame clones appear in the TCRdb table, and some are missing; sequencing was by immunoSEQ multiplex PCR. The data show 100,000 to 120,000 clones, 72% seen once. The sequenced material came from peripheral blood. The origin of the receptors is a woman aged 55-75 years with acute or convalescent COVID-19. The CDR3 runs from the conserved cysteine through the conserved F or W. A D gene is named only where the DNA matches it firmly. Only part of the rows carry a size: once, few, many, or a class if the clone is expanded.

D: NA
size: NA
length: 16
V: TRBV18
J: TRBJ1-3
DNA: TGTGCCAGCTCCGCGGGGACCATCCACTCTGGAAACACCATATATTTT
CDR3: CASSAGTIHSGNTIYF

D: NA
size: NA
length: 17
V: TRBV5-5
J: TRBJ1-5
DNA: TGTGCCAGCAGCTTCAGACCGGGGGAAAGAGGCAATCAGCCCCAGCATTTT
CDR3: CASSFRPGERGNQPQHF

D: NA
size: NA
length: 17
V: TRBV5-1
J: TRBJ2-7
DNA: TGCGCCAGCAGCCCGGCCCTAACAGGGCGAGGCTCCTACGAGCAGTACTTC
CDR3: CASSPALTGRGSYEQYF

D: TRBD1
size: NA
length: 14
V: TRBV5-5
J: TRBJ1-4
DNA: TGTGCCAGCAGCTTTGGACAGGTTGATGAAAAACTGTTTTTT
CDR3: CASSFGQVDEKLFF

D: NA
size: once
length: 14
V: TRBV14
J: TRBJ1-6
DNA: TGTGCCAGCAGCCAATGGCAGGGAGGATCACCCCTCCACTTT
CDR3: CASSQWQGGSPLHF

D: NA
size: NA
length: 13
V: TRBV6-5
J: TRBJ1-1
DNA: TGTGCCAGCAGTTACCTCAGGGACACTGAAGCTTTCTTT
CDR3: CASSYLRDTEAFF

D: NA
size: NA
length: 15
V: TRBV19
J: TRBJ1-5
DNA: TGTGCCAGTAGGGGTGCAGGGATGAGCAATCAGCCCCAGCATTTT
CDR3: CASRGAGMSNQPQHF

D: NA
size: NA
length: 15
V: TRBV2
J: TRBJ1-5
DNA: TGTGCCAGCAGTGCTAGACCCCTAACCAATCAGCCCCAGCATTTT
CDR3: CASSARPLTNQPQHF

D: NA
size: NA
length: 15
V: TRBV19
J: TRBJ1-2
DNA: TGTGCCAGTAGTTTAAAGACAGGACCAAACTATGGCTACACCTTC
CDR3: CASSLKTGPNYGYTF

D: NA
size: NA
length: 13
V: TRBV5-4
J: TRBJ1-1
DNA: TGTGCCAGCACCAGAGACAGTAGAACTGAAGCTTTCTTT
CDR3: CASTRDSRTEAFF

D: TRBD2
size: NA
length: 13
V: TRBV5-4
J: TRBJ2-5
DNA: TGTGCCAGCAGCCAGCCGGGGGGAGAGACCCAGTACTTC
CDR3: CASSQPGGETQYF

D: NA
size: NA
length: 16
V: TRBV5-1
J: TRBJ2-3
DNA: TGCGCCAGCAGCCAAGAAACCCCCGGACTCAGCCGGACGCAGTATTTT
CDR3: CASSQETPGLSRTQYF

D: NA
size: few
length: 15
V: TRBV4-2
J: TRBJ2-1
DNA: TGTGCCAGCAGCCAAGATGGCGGGCCCTACAATGAGCAGTTCTTC
CDR3: CASSQDGGPYNEQFF

D: NA
size: NA
length: 15
V: TRBV6-6
J: TRBJ1-2
DNA: TGTGCCAGCAGTTTCCTGCCAGGGTCTGTGTATGGCTACACCTTC
CDR3: CASSFLPGSVYGYTF

D: NA
size: NA
length: 15
V: TRBV5-6
J: TRBJ2-5
DNA: TGTGCCAGCAGCTCAAGGACAGAGAACCAAGAGACCCAGTACTTC
CDR3: CASSSRTENQETQYF

D: NA
size: once
length: 14
V: TRBV29-1
J: TRBJ1-3
DNA: TGCAGCGTTGGGGACAATAACTCTGGAAACACCATATATTTT
CDR3: CSVGDNNSGNTIYF

D: NA
size: NA
length: 15
V: TRBV4-2
J: TRBJ2-3
DNA: TGTGCCAGCAGCCGTCGGGCAGGGCAGGCAGATACGCAGTATTTT
CDR3: CASSRRAGQADTQYF

D: NA
size: few
length: 14
V: TRBV28
J: TRBJ1-2
DNA: TGTGCCAGCAGTCCCGAGACAGCCATCAGGGGCTACACCTTC
CDR3: CASSPETAIRGYTF

D: NA
size: NA
length: 14
V: TRBV5-1
J: TRBJ1-1
DNA: TGCGCCAGCAGCGTAGGAGCGGCGAACACTGAAGCTTTCTTT
CDR3: CASSVGAANTEAFF

D: TRBD1
size: NA
length: 16
V: TRBV5-1
J: TRBJ1-3
DNA: TGCGCCAGCAGCCTTACGACAGGGTCGGGGTTGGGCACCATATATTTT
CDR3: CASSLTTGSGLGTIYF

D: NA
size: NA
length: 13
V: TRBV23-1
J: TRBJ1-1
DNA: TGCGCCAGCAGTCCAGGGGTAGGCACTGAAGCTTTCTTT
CDR3: CASSPGVGTEAFF

D: NA
size: NA
length: 13
V: TRBV14
J: TRBJ1-2
DNA: TGTGCCAGCAGCCGAGTACAGAAGTATGGCTACACCTTC
CDR3: CASSRVQKYGYTF

D: TRBD2
size: NA
length: 15
V: TRBV28
J: TRBJ2-5
DNA: TGTGCCAGCAGTTTAGGGGGGACTATCCGGGAGACCCAGTACTTC
CDR3: CASSLGGTIRETQYF

D: NA
size: NA
length: 15
V: TRBV28
J: TRBJ1-4
DNA: TGTGCCAGCAGCCCAGGATCAGCCGGCGAGGAAAAACTGTTTTTT
CDR3: CASSPGSAGEEKLFF

D: NA
size: NA
length: 16
V: TRBV6-6
J: TRBJ1-3
DNA: TGTGCCAGCAGTCCGGGGTCCACCCCCCCTGGAAACACCATATATTTT
CDR3: CASSPGSTPPGNTIYF

D: NA
size: few
length: 11
V: TRBV12-3/TRBV12-4
J: TRBJ1-1
DNA: TGTGCCAGCAGTGGGGGAGGGGAGGCTTTCTTT
CDR3: CASSGGGEAFF

D: NA
size: NA
length: 13
V: TRBV2
J: TRBJ2-5
DNA: TGTGCCAGCAGTGTTTCAGTCCAAGAGACCCAGTACTTC
CDR3: CASSVSVQETQYF

D: TRBD1
size: NA
length: 13
V: TRBV7-2
J: TRBJ1-2
DNA: TGTGCCAGCAGCTTCGGACAGGGCTATGGCTACACCTTC
CDR3: CASSFGQGYGYTF

D: TRBD1
size: NA
length: 14
V: TRBV6-5
J: TRBJ1-6
DNA: TGTGCCAGCAGTTACTCAGGGGACAGTTCACCCCTCCACTTT
CDR3: CASSYSGDSSPLHF

D: TRBD1
size: NA
length: 16
V: TRBV24-1
J: TRBJ2-2
DNA: TGTGCCACCAGTGACTCCGGGACAGAGAAAACCGGGGAGCTGTTTTTT
CDR3: CATSDSGTEKTGELFF

D: NA
size: NA
length: 15
V: TRBV5-1
J: TRBJ1-4
DNA: TGCGCCAGCAGCCTCACCGGGTCTCCGAGGGAAAAACTGTTTTTT
CDR3: CASSLTGSPREKLFF

D: TRBD1
size: NA
length: 16
V: TRBV5-1
J: TRBJ1-3
DNA: TGCGCCAGCAGCTTGGCCTCGACAGGGGACGGAAACACCATATATTTT
CDR3: CASSLASTGDGNTIYF

D: TRBD1
size: NA
length: 15
V: TRBV27
J: TRBJ1-5
DNA: TGTGCCAGCAGTTTGAATACAGGGGGCAATCAGCCCCAGCATTTT
CDR3: CASSLNTGGNQPQHF

D: TRBD1
size: NA
length: 14
V: TRBV2
J: TRBJ2-7
DNA: TGTGCCAGCAGTGGGTCCGGGACAGGGCAGAAGCAGTACTTC
CDR3: CASSGSGTGQKQYF

D: NA
size: NA
length: 15
V: TRBV2
J: TRBJ1-1
DNA: TGTGCCAGCATTCGGGACGCAGGTACGACCGGGGGAGCTTTCTTT
CDR3: CASIRDAGTTGGAFF

D: NA
size: NA
length: 16
V: TRBV6-1
J: TRBJ1-2
DNA: TGTGCCAGCAGTGAAGCCTTACCGGGACTCGGCTATGGCTACACCTTC
CDR3: CASSEALPGLGYGYTF

D: NA
size: NA
length: 14
V: TRBV7-2
J: TRBJ2-7
DNA: TGTGCCAGCAGCTTAGGGCTAGTCTCCTACGAGCAGTACTTC
CDR3: CASSLGLVSYEQYF

D: NA
size: NA
length: 14
V: TRBV5-5
J: TRBJ1-1
DNA: TGTGCCAGCAGCTTGCAGTACGCGAACACTGAAGCTTTCTTT
CDR3: CASSLQYANTEAFF

D: NA
size: NA
length: 14
V: TRBV5-1
J: TRBJ1-1
DNA: TGCGCCAGCAGCCATGGGACAACGAACACTGAAGCTTTCTTT
CDR3: CASSHGTTNTEAFF

D: NA
size: NA
length: 15
V: TRBV24-1
J: TRBJ1-3
DNA: TGTGCCACCAGTGATACTCAGGGCTCTGGAAACACCATATATTTT
CDR3: CATSDTQGSGNTIYF

D: TRBD2
size: NA
length: 15
V: TRBV7-2
J: TRBJ2-7
DNA: TGTGCCAGCAGGGGAGCCGGCGGGAGCTCCTACGAGCAGTACTTC
CDR3: CASRGAGGSSYEQYF

D: NA
size: once
length: 16
V: TRBV5-1
J: TRBJ1-2
DNA: TGCGCCAGCAGCTTGGCAGGAAAGTCGGAATGGGATGGCTACACCTTC
CDR3: CASSLAGKSEWDGYTF

D: TRBD1
size: once
length: 13
V: TRBV19
J: TRBJ1-1
DNA: TGTGCCACAACACAGGGGATTCTCACTGAAGCTTTCTTT
CDR3: CATTQGILTEAFF

D: NA
size: few
length: 14
V: TRBV24-1
J: TRBJ1-2
DNA: TGTGCCACCAGTGACCCCGGGAGCAGGTATGGCTACACCTTC
CDR3: CATSDPGSRYGYTF

D: NA
size: few
length: 14
V: TRBV28
J: TRBJ1-1
DNA: TGTGCCAGCAGTTACGGGGGAAGGTACACTGAAGCTTTCTTT
CDR3: CASSYGGRYTEAFF

D: TRBD1
size: NA
length: 11
V: TRBV6-2/TRBV6-3
J: TRBJ1-2
DNA: TGTGCCAGCAGCCGCGGGACAGACAACCTCTTC
CDR3: CASSRGTDNLF

D: TRBD1
size: NA
length: 12
V: TRBV3-1/TRBV3-2
J: TRBJ1-2
DNA: TGTGCCAGCAGCCCCGGACAGGGGGGCTACACCTTC
CDR3: CASSPGQGGYTF

D: NA
size: NA
length: 14
V: TRBV12-2
J: TRBJ1-5
DNA: TGTGCAAGTCGCCCCGGGACAGAGAATCAGCCCCAGCATTTT
CDR3: CASRPGTENQPQHF